The 19 T cell receptor beta chains below all came from one sample that was sequenced in a study of identical twins. One entry per CDR3 protein results from TCRdb running MiXCR on the 5' RACE reads. The table shows hundreds of thousands of distinct CDR3 sequences, with about 20% occurring only once. This sample was shared with a second study, whose subject was T cells expressing NK-cell markers.

The sample taken for sequencing was PBMCs. The receptors were sampled from a woman under 30 in good health.

J is TRBJ1-2 and V is TRBV5-6; TRBD1 might be the D (5 bases). Germline lookup yields CDR1 SGHDT and CDR2 YYEEEE. The CDR3 is 15 amino acids. The V end was cut by 0 bases, the J end by 2 bases, with 11 bases between. CDR3 region: CASSLVGRGNYGYTF. For the CDR3, the DNA is TGTGCCAGCAGCTTGGTTGGTCGGGGGAACTATGGCTACACCTTC.

The chain recombines TRBV7-9 with TRBJ2-2; D is undetermined. CDR3 length: 16 amino acids. Looked up from germline, CDR1 is SEHNR and CDR2 is FQNEAQ (reference sequence). V gave up 5 bases and J gave up 7 bases, with 20 bases separating them. The CDR3, as DNA: TGTGCCAGCAGCGTCCTGATAACCGACGGCGACGGGGAGCTGTTTTTT. This gives the protein CASSVLITDGDGELFF.

This chain links TRBV27 with TRBJ2-5; D ambiguous. The CDR3 sequence is 13 residues long. Trimming pared 5 bases from V and 5 bases from J, leaving 12 bases between. Germline V gene lookup returns CDR1 MNHEY and CDR2 SMNVEV (reference sequence). CDR3 in amino acids: CASSPIDSETQYF. The CDR3 DNA is TGTGCCAGCAGTCCCATAGACTCGGAGACCCAGTACTTC.

This clonotype was seen a handful of times. The chain recombines TRBV29-1 with TRBJ2-5, with 9 nucleotides matching TRBD1. Germline assignment: CDR1 SQVTM and CDR2 ANQGSEA. Germline trimming cut 4 bases from V and 7 bases from J; bases unmatched to any gene: 10. This CDR3 comprises 14 residues. CDR3 amino acids: CSVVVQGAGGTQYF. For the CDR3, the DNA is TGCAGCGTTGTGGTACAGGGGGCAGGGGGGACCCAGTACTTC.

This clonotype occurred a few times. The genes are TRBV5-1 and TRBJ2-5; TRBD1 might be the D (6 bases). Germline CDR1 and CDR2: SGHRS and YFSETQ. This CDR3 has 16 amino acids. Trimming cost V 2 bases and J 5 bases, with 19 bases left between them. The CDR3 protein is CASSFPGQPGEETQYF. The CDR3 DNA follows: TGCGCCAGCAGCTTTCCGGGACAACCCGGGGAGGAGACCCAGTACTTC.

The chain employs TRBV6-5 and TRBJ2-3, with D unresolved. The CDR3 extends over 16 amino acids. V was cut by 4 bases and J by 2 bases, with 16 bases left in between. Germline V gene data show CDR1 as MNHEY and CDR2 as SVGAGI. DNA for the CDR3: TGTGCCAGCAGTTTTCAAATATCGGCGAACACAGATACGCAGTATTTT. Translated, it gives CASSFQISANTDTQYF.

The chain uses TRBV20-1 and TRBJ1-2; D unclear. Germline CDR1 is DFQATT and CDR2 is SNEGSKA (reference sequence). The germline V and J ends were trimmed by 0 bases and 0 bases, with 11 bases remaining between them. The CDR3 has 15 residues. CDR3 loop: CSARDNGVANYGYTF. CDR3 DNA sequence: TGCAGTGCTAGAGATAACGGTGTCGCTAACTATGGCTACACCTTC.

This clonotype was counted between two and nine times. The V call is TRBV11-2, the J call TRBJ2-2, with unresolved D. Germline V gives CDR1 SGHAT, CDR2 FQNNGV. The ends were cut back, 0 bases at V and 4 bases at J, with 9 bases in the middle. This CDR3 has 15 amino acids. The CDR3 protein is CASSLDPGPTGELFF. The CDR3 region has the DNA TGTGCCAGCAGCTTAGATCCCGGACCCACCGGGGAGCTGTTTTTT.

The chain employs TRBV2 and TRBJ2-1; no firm D call. The CDR3 sequence is 13 residues long. Germline assignment: CDR1 SNHLY and CDR2 FYNNEI. Trimming pared 4 bases from V and 0 bases from J, leaving 4 bases between. DNA for the CDR3: TGTGCCAGCAGTGGAGCCTCCTACAATGAGCAGTTCTTC. Translation: CASSGASYNEQFF.

This clonotype was counted at least ten times. The chain recombines TRBV6-5 with TRBJ2-7; 9 bases match TRBD1. V lost 2 bases to trimming and J lost 6 bases; unmatched junction nucleotides: 8. Looked up from germline, CDR1 is MNHEY and CDR2 is SVGAGI. CDR3 length: 15 amino acids. CDR3 in DNA: TGTGCCAGCAGTTACCTCGCCGGGACAGGGACCGAGCAGTACTTC. It specifies CASSYLAGTGTEQYF.

The chain combines TRBV5-1 with TRBJ2-5, with TRBD1 matching over 7 bases. Trimming cost V 2 bases and J 2 bases; bases outside gene matches: 9. The CDR3 has 16 amino acids. CDR1 is SGHRS and CDR2 is YFSETQ in the germline V gene. The CDR3: CASSFSGTASQETQYF. CDR3 bases: TGCGCCAGCAGCTTCTCCGGGACAGCCTCGCAAGAGACCCAGTACTTC.

The J gene is TRBJ1-2, the V gene TRBV12-3 or TRBV12-4, with 7 bases lining up with TRBD1. The CDR3 has 13 residues. With V trimmed by 5 bases and J by 4 bases, 4 bases remained unmatched. The CDR3, as DNA: TGTGCCAGCAGTCAGGGGGTCTTCTATGGCTACACCTTC. Amino acid sequence: CASSQGVFYGYTF.

This rearrangement joins TRBV25-1 to TRBJ2-6; 9 nucleotides agree with TRBD1. The V segment lost 6 bases and the J segment 6 bases; nucleotides outside the gene matches: 3. The CDR3 loop spans 14 amino acids. Germline V gene data show CDR1 as MGHDK and CDR2 as SYGVNS. CDR3 residues: CASRRQGVANVLTF. The CDR3 DNA reads as TGTGCCAGCAGAAGACAGGGGGTGGCCAACGTCCTGACTTTC.

V and J are TRBV6-5 and TRBJ1-2; possible D gene TRBD1, 5 bases. The CDR3 covers 13 residues. CDR1 and CDR2 (germline): MNHEY, SVGAGI. Trimming removed 8 bases from V and 8 bases from J, with 18 bases in between. The CDR3 nucleotides are TGTGCCAGCGTTCAGGGTGCCAACTCAGGCTACACCTTC. Its protein product is CASVQGANSGYTF.

This clonotype was observed a handful of times. This rearrangement joins TRBV6-1 to TRBJ2-2; TRBD2 is a possible D gene (6 bases). CDR3 length equals 15 residues. CDR1 is MNHNS and CDR2 is SASEGT in the germline V gene. The V gene lost 5 bases and the J gene lost 4 bases, with 14 bases spanning the gap. In DNA, the CDR3 is TGTGCCAGCAGTAAGGAGGGACGAGTCACCGGGGAGCTGTTTTTT. This encodes CASSKEGRVTGELFF.

This clonotype was seen more than once but under ten times. This chain links TRBV5-1 with TRBJ2-2; perhaps TRBD1 as D (5 bases). V lost 0 bases and J 3 bases, leaving 9 bases between the germline ends. Germline lookup yields CDR1 SGHRS and CDR2 YFSETQ. This CDR3 region has 15 residues. CDR3 coding DNA: TGCGCCAGCAGCTTGGAAGGGGCCGACACCGGGGAGCTGTTTTTT. It is translated as CASSLEGADTGELFF.

This chain connects TRBV29-1 to TRBJ2-7, with 11 bases that match TRBD1. Germline V CDR1 and CDR2: SQVTM, ANQGSEA. Germline trimming cut 5 bases from V and 3 bases from J; bases unmatched to any gene: 12. The CDR3 loop spans 16 amino acids. CDR3 in amino acids: CSVRTPRTGGNYEQYF. Written as DNA, the CDR3 is TGCAGCGTTCGTACCCCACGGACAGGGGGCAACTACGAGCAGTACTTC.

This clonotype has just a few counts. The chain is built from TRBV12-3 or TRBV12-4 and TRBJ1-2; weak D call: TRBD1 (6 bases). V lost 4 bases and J 6 bases, leaving 12 bases between the germline ends. The CDR3 extends over 13 amino acids. CDR3 amino acids: CASSSTGRNGYTF. The CDR3 nucleotides are TGTGCCAGCAGTTCCACAGGGAGGAATGGCTACACCTTC.

The chain has TRBV3-1 and TRBJ2-1; 7 bases line up with TRBD2. Germline V CDR1 and CDR2: LGHDT, YNNKEL (reference sequence). V gave up 3 bases and J gave up 9 bases; unmatched junction bases: 17. The length of the CDR3 is 17 residues. The CDR3 reads CASSHIKTGTGGTEQFF. CDR3 bases: TGTGCCAGCAGCCACATAAAAACCGGGACCGGGGGGACTGAGCAGTTCTTC.